These T cell receptor beta chains were read from a single sample in a study of response to subunit inactivated influenza vaccine. TCRdb called the RT-PCR reads again in MiXCR, with one record for every CDR3 protein. The repertoire includes roughly 650,000 distinct CDR3 sequences, around 16% of them detected once, and more than 9% sits in the top ten. The source material was PBMCs from blood, sampled 12 days after vaccination. The receptors originated from a man aged 45-65 years who received an inactivated influenza vaccine. The CDR3 runs from the conserved cysteine through the conserved F or W. D genes are given only for firm matches. Only some rows state a clone size, as once, few, many or a class for expanded clones.

- | - | TRBJ2-7 | TRBV7-9 | CASIRTYPGAEQYF | TGTGCCAGCATTCGGACCTATCCAGGGGCCGAGCAGTACTTC
- | - | TRBJ2-3 | TRBV3-1 | CASSQGPSTQYF | TGTGCCAGCAGCCAAGGACCCTCTACGCAGTATTTT
many | - | TRBJ2-2 | TRBV5-1 | CASSLDLGVSGELFF | TGCGCCAGCAGCTTGGATTTAGGGGTCTCCGGGGAGCTGTTTTTT
- | - | TRBJ2-5 | TRBV6-2/TRBV6-3 | CASCRREKETQYF | TGTGCCAGCTGTAGACGGGAAAAAGAGACCCAGTACTTC
- | TRBD1 | TRBJ2-3 | TRBV9 | CASSGQQGGTDTQYF | TGTGCCAGCAGCGGTCAACAGGGGGGCACAGATACGCAGTATTTT
few | - | TRBJ1-1 | TRBV5-1 | CASRKGPWLNTEAFF | TGCGCCAGCAGGAAAGGGCCATGGCTGAACACTGAAGCTTTCTTT
many | - | TRBJ1-2 | TRBV12-3/TRBV12-4 | CASSLDGLYGYTF | TGTGCCAGCAGTCTTGACGGGCTCTATGGCTACACCTTC
- | - | TRBJ2-5 | TRBV20-1 | CSASGAGVVETQYF | TGCAGTGCTAGTGGGGCAGGGGTAGTAGAGACCCAGTACTTC
- | TRBD1 | TRBJ1-6 | TRBV20-1 | CSARGAGGANNSPLHF | TGCAGTGCTAGAGGGGCAGGGGGAGCTAATAATTCACCCCTCCACTTT
- | TRBD1 | TRBJ1-1 | TRBV10-3 | CATPGQGGIGTEAFF | TGTGCCACACCCGGACAGGGAGGAATTGGGACTGAAGCTTTCTTT
few | TRBD1 | TRBJ2-3 | TRBV7-8 | CASSYPGQEADTQYF | TGTGCCAGCAGCTACCCGGGACAGGAGGCAGATACGCAGTATTTT
few | - | TRBJ2-2 | TRBV20-1 | CSASRQPNTGELFF | TGCAGTGCTAGTCGACAGCCTAACACCGGGGAGCTGTTTTTT
few | TRBD2 | TRBJ2-3 | TRBV20-1 | CSARTSANADTQYF | TGCAGTGCTAGGACTAGCGCCAATGCAGATACGCAGTATTTT
- | - | TRBJ2-7 | TRBV5-5 | CASSLSSAASYEQYF | TGTGCCAGCAGCTTGTCTTCAGCTGCCTCCTACGAGCAGTACTTC
- | - | TRBJ1-5 | TRBV3-1 | CASSQDGITQPQHF | TGTGCCAGCAGCCAAGACGGGATAACTCAGCCCCAGCATTTT
- | - | TRBJ2-2 | TRBV7-2 | CASSLEGQLNTGELFF | TGTGCCAGCAGCTTAGAAGGACAGCTGAACACCGGGGAGCTGTTTTTT
- | - | TRBJ1-5 | TRBV6-2/TRBV6-3 | CASSYGGSVNQPQHF | TGTGCCAGCAGTTACGGGGGTAGCGTCAATCAGCCCCAGCATTTT
few | - | TRBJ2-4 | TRBV11-2 | CASSLGGRVDF | TGTGCCAGCAGCTTAGGGGGCAGGGTTGACTTC
- | - | TRBJ2-5 | TRBV5-3 | CARSLVSGQETQYF | TGTGCCAGAAGCTTGGTCAGCGGACAAGAGACCCAGTACTTC
few | - | TRBJ1-6 | TRBV6-1 | CASSPSAGVDYNSPLHF | TGTGCCAGCAGTCCCTCAGCGGGGGTCGATTATAATTCACCCCTCCACTTT
many | - | TRBJ2-3 | TRBV11-2 | CASSSPLSNTQYF | TGTGCCAGCAGCTCCCCCCTGTCAAATACGCAGTATTTT
- | - | TRBJ2-2 | TRBV20-1 | CSARDLRVADNTGELFF | TGCAGTGCTAGAGATCTCCGAGTAGCGGATAATACCGGGGAGCTGTTTTTT
few | TRBD2 | TRBJ2-1 | TRBV7-9 | CASSLASGSGDEQFF | TGTGCCAGCAGCTTAGCTAGCGGGAGTGGAGATGAGCAGTTCTTC
- | - | TRBJ2-7 | TRBV5-1 | CASSYREAYEQYF | TGCGCCAGCAGCTATAGGGAAGCCTACGAGCAGTACTTC
- | TRBD1 | TRBJ1-2 | TRBV5-1 | CASSLGQGRVYHGYNF | TGCGCCAGCAGCTTGGGACAGGGGAGAGTTTACCATGGCTACAACTTC
few | - | TRBJ2-5 | TRBV20-1 | CSATPLGGYQETQYF | TGCAGTGCTACCCCCCTGGGGGGTTACCAAGAGACCCAGTACTTC
many | - | TRBJ1-5 | TRBV5-1 | CASSLSTGPSQPQHF | TGCGCCAGCAGCTTGTCTACAGGGCCGAGTCAGCCCCAGCATTTT
few | TRBD1 | TRBJ1-4 | TRBV4-3 | CASSQEDRGGEKLFF | TGCGCCAGCAGCCAAGAGGACAGGGGAGGCGAAAAACTGTTTTTT
- | - | TRBJ2-5 | TRBV29-1 | CSVSSKETQYF | TGCAGCGTCTCTAGCAAAGAGACCCAGTACTTC
- | - | TRBJ1-1 | TRBV30 | CAWSVGVPLNTEAFF | TGTGCCTGGAGTGTAGGGGTTCCTCTGAACACTGAAGCTTTCTTT
- | - | TRBJ2-7 | TRBV11-2 | CASSLGYGGTYEQYF | TGTGCCAGCAGCTTAGGCTATGGGGGGACCTACGAGCAGTACTTC
- | TRBD1 | TRBJ1-5 | TRBV6-2/TRBV6-3 | CASSRDRVNQPQHF | TGTGCCAGCAGTAGGGACAGGGTCAATCAGCCCCAGCATTTT
few | - | TRBJ1-1 | TRBV6-5 | CASSKATEAFF | TGTGCCAGCAGTAAGGCCACTGAAGCTTTCTTT
- | TRBD1 | TRBJ2-2 | TRBV7-9 | CASSLGQVDTGELFF | TGTGCCAGCAGCTTGGGACAGGTGGATACCGGGGAGCTGTTTTTT
many | - | TRBJ1-5 | TRBV7-6 | CASSLGRNSNQPQHF | TGTGCCAGCAGCTTAGGCCGGAATAGCAATCAGCCCCAGCATTTT
few | - | TRBJ2-3 | TRBV12-3/TRBV12-4 | CASSPHGRGADTQYF | TGTGCCAGCAGTCCTCACGGGAGAGGGGCAGATACGCAGTATTTT
many | - | TRBJ2-1 | TRBV5-1 | CASSLRGDEQFF | TGCGCCAGCAGCTTGAGGGGGGATGAGCAGTTCTTC
- | TRBD1 | TRBJ1-1 | TRBV5-4 | CASSPLPTGHTEAFF | TGTGCCAGCAGCCCGCTCCCGACAGGGCACACTGAAGCTTTCTTT
many | - | TRBJ2-7 | TRBV20-1 | CSARDPLTYEQYF | TGCAGTGCTAGAGATCCCCTAACCTACGAGCAGTACTTC
- | TRBD1 | TRBJ1-5 | TRBV20-1 | CSARGTGDQHF | TGCAGTGCTAGAGGAACAGGGGATCAGCATTTT
- | - | TRBJ2-7 | TRBV10-2 | CASKARDREQYF | TGCGCCAGCAAGGCGAGAGACCGCGAGCAGTACTTC
many | - | TRBJ2-1 | TRBV7-2 | CASSPDGLRAYNEQFF | TGTGCCAGCAGCCCGGACGGACTCCGTGCCTACAATGAGCAGTTCTTC
few | - | TRBJ2-3 | TRBV30 | CAWKGSQATDTQYF | TGTGCCTGGAAGGGCTCGCAAGCCACAGATACGCAGTATTTT
few | - | TRBJ2-4 | TRBV4-3 | CASSQDRGGIRNIQYF | TGCGCCAGCAGCCAAGATAGGGGGGGCATAAGAAACATTCAGTACTTC
- | TRBD2 | TRBJ2-7 | TRBV20-1 | CSAPPGGNYEQYF | TGCAGTGCCCCTCCCGGGGGGAACTACGAGCAGTACTTC
few | - | TRBJ2-4 | TRBV6-2/TRBV6-3 | CASSGGLAKNIQYF | TGTGCCAGCAGTGGGGGACTAGCCAAAAACATTCAGTACTTC
- | - | TRBJ2-3 | TRBV11-1 | CASSLAVSALGWTDTQYF | TGTGCCAGCAGCTTAGCGGTCTCCGCGCTTGGGTGGACAGATACGCAGTATTTT
few | - | TRBJ2-1 | TRBV7-8 | CASSPRLTSPEQFF | TGTGCCAGCAGCCCCAGACTGACATCTCCCGAGCAGTTCTTC
many | TRBD2 | TRBJ2-1 | TRBV4-3 | CASSQEQGLAGEYEQFF | TGCGCCAGCAGCCAAGAACAGGGACTAGCGGGAGAATATGAGCAGTTCTTC
- | - | TRBJ2-1 | TRBV28 | CASSPQGRRNEQFF | TGTGCCAGCAGTCCCCAGGGAAGGAGGAATGAGCAGTTCTTC
- | - | TRBJ2-7 | TRBV20-1 | CSARDLYGIGYEQYF | TGCAGTGCTAGAGATCTTTACGGGATTGGATACGAGCAGTACTTC
few | - | TRBJ1-2 | TRBV7-2 | CASSPDKSYGYTF | TGTGCCAGCAGCCCAGACAAAAGCTATGGCTACACCTTC
- | TRBD2 | TRBJ2-3 | TRBV7-8 | CASSGGTSGTDTQYF | TGTGCCAGCAGCGGCGGGACTAGCGGCACAGATACGCAGTATTTT
many | - | TRBJ1-2 | TRBV7-2 | CASSGDRTLVSTF | TGTGCCAGCAGCGGCGACAGGACATTGGTCTCCACCTTC
- | TRBD2 | TRBJ2-5 | TRBV6-2/TRBV6-3 | CATGTSGHETQYF | TGTGCCACCGGGACTAGCGGGCACGAGACCCAGTACTTC